The TCR beta chain under discussion was sequenced for a study of PD-1 blockade in classical Hodgkin lymphoma. Some clones are missing from TCRdb's copy, which holds only in-frame ones; the method was immunoSEQ multiplex PCR. In the table there are roughly 81,000 clones, 92% of which are singletons. CDR1 and CDR2 (germline): MNHEY, SMNVEV (reference sequence). V lost 5 bases and J lost 2, with 16 bases in between. The length of the CDR3 is 16 residues. All the patients suffered relapse after autologous stem cell transplantation, and brentuximab vedotin exposure differed. The material was peripheral blood mononuclear cells (PBMCs), obtained before the second cycle of nivolumab. This chain connects TRBV27 to TRBJ2-1; a weak D match, TRBD1 (5 bases). This sequence originates from a human donor with classical Hodgkin lymphoma. The CDR3 loop is CASSRQTFRAYNEQFF. DNA for the CDR3: TGTGCCAGCAGTAGACAGACCTTCCGGGCCTACAATGAGCAGTTCTTC.